The 8 T cell receptor beta chains presented below share a single source sample, sequenced in a study of T cells after posttransplantation cyclophosphamide. Busulfan-fludarabine conditioning, marrow transplant, and cyclophosphamide on days +3 and +4 were administered. Sequencing was performed with immunoSEQ multiplex PCR; in TCRdb, only in-frame clones are kept and a portion is missing. This sample includes a few thousand clones with no singletons; its ten biggest clones take up about 16%. Here the sequenced sample was PBMCs, taken 30 days after allogeneic stem cell transplant with posttransplant cyclophosphamide. Source of these receptors: a female patient aged 60 or older who received an allogeneic stem cell transplant from an unrelated donor, was CMV-positive, and had acute GVHD only. Some T cells may have come from the graft donor.

This clone has at least ten counts. The chain employs TRBV7-9 and TRBJ2-7, with 7 bases matching TRBD1. The CDR3 runs to 15 residues. CDR1 is SEHNR, CDR2 FQNEAQ, per germline (reference sequence). V lost 4 bases to trimming and J lost 5 bases; unmatched junction nucleotides: 11. CDR3 DNA: TGTGCCAGCAGCTCGACCGTCGGGACAGACGACGAGCAGTACTTC. Residues: CASSSTVGTDDEQYF.

By share of the sample, this clone is large (0.1 to 1%). This rearrangement joins TRBV5-6 to TRBJ2-7, with D unresolved. The CDR3 length is 13 residues. Germline V CDR1 and CDR2: SGHDT, YYEEEE. Trimming cost V 0 bases and J 3 bases, with 7 bases left between them. CDR3 sequence reads: CASSLGVVYEQYF. The CDR3 nucleotides are TGTGCCAGCAGCTTGGGTGTCGTCTACGAGCAGTACTTC.

Many counts were recorded for this clone. The chain combines TRBV18 with TRBJ2-5; D may match TRBD1 or TRBD2 (5 bases each). The CDR3 sequence is 15 residues long. The germline V and J ends were trimmed by 2 bases and 5 bases, with 15 bases remaining between them. Looked up from germline, CDR1 is KGHSH and CDR2 is LQKENI. CDR3 loop: CASSPGQHRGETQYF. The CDR3 nucleotides read TGTGCCAGCTCACCAGGACAACACAGAGGGGAGACCCAGTACTTC.

V usage is TRBV4-2 and J usage is TRBJ1-2; D ambiguous. The CDR3 is 13 residues long. Per the germline V gene, CDR1 is LGHNA and CDR2 is YNFKEQ. Trimming took 0 bases from V and 4 from J, leaving 6 bases between them. The DNA of the CDR3 is TGTGCCAGCAGCCAAGAAAATCTCTATGGCTACACCTTC. This gives the protein CASSQENLYGYTF.

This clone occurred many times. The rearrangement links TRBV5-1 to TRBJ2-2; D is ambiguous. V lost 1 base and J lost 2, with 15 bases in between. Germline-derived CDR1 and CDR2 are SGHRS and YFSETQ. The CDR3 loop spans 17 amino acids. CDR3 protein: CASSLNPLSVNTGELFF. The CDR3 DNA follows: TGCGCCAGCAGCTTGAATCCGTTATCCGTAAACACCGGGGAGCTGTTTTTT.

A remark on this clone: A read error may explain this, as a much larger clone is one base away. The V and J genes are TRBV19 and TRBJ2-7, with 7 positions matching TRBD2. The CDR3 spans 14 residues. Germline values: CDR1 LNHDA, CDR2 SQIVND (reference sequence). The DNA for the CDR3 is TGTGCCAGTAGTAGCGGGGGTCCCAACTACCAGCAGTACTTC. This codes for CASSSGGPNYQQYF.

This clone qualifies as medium-sized. V and J are TRBV10-3 and TRBJ2-3; 14 nucleotides agree with TRBD2. Trimming cost V 10 bases and J 2 bases; bases outside gene matches: 17. CDR1 and CDR2 (germline): ENHRY, SYGVKD. The CDR3 has 19 residues. CDR3 DNA: TGTGCCACCAGAGGACTAGCGGGAGGCCGCTCCAGCCCCACAGATACGCAGTATTTT. This sequence encodes CATRGLAGGRSSPTDTQYF.

This clone has at least ten counts. DNA of the CDR3: TGTGCCAGCAGTTACAGGATACAGGGATCTGGAAACACCATATATTTT. It encodes CASSYRIQGSGNTIYF. The V call is TRBV6-5, the J call TRBJ1-3, with D possibly matching TRBD1 (6 bases). The CDR3 is 16 amino acids. With 2 bases removed from V and 1 base from J, the gap between germline ends came to 12 bases. Germline CDR1 and CDR2: MNHEY and SVGAGI.